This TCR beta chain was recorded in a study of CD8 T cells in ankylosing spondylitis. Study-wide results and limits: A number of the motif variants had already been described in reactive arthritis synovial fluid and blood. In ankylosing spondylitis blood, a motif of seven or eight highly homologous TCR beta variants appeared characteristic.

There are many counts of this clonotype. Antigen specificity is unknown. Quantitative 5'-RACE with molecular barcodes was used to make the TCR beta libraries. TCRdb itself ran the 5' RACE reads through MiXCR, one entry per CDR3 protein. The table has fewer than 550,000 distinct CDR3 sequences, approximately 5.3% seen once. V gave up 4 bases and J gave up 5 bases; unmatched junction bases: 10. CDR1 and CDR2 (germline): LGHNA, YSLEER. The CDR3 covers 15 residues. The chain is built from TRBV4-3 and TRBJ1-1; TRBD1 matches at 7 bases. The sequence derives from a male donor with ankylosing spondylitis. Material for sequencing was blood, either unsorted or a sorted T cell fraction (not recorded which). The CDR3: CASSRPRGSGTEAFF. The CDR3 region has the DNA TGCGCCAGCAGCCGACCCAGGGGGAGTGGAACTGAAGCTTTCTTT.